The next 17 T cell receptor beta chains were all read from a single sample in a study of blood T cell repertoires in COVID-19. TCRdb's table, derived via immunoSEQ multiplex PCR, lists solely in-frame clones and lacks some. The sample holds 150,000 or so clones, around 89% seen once. Specimen: peripheral blood. Every receptor here comes from a man in his sixties with COVID-19, enrolled during active disease.

The V gene is TRBV5-1, the J gene TRBJ1-3, with TRBD1 identical over 9 bases. The ends lost 0 bases at V and 4 bases at J; junction bases unmatched: 11. This CDR3 region has 18 residues. Germline values: CDR1 SGHRS, CDR2 YFSETQ. CDR3 sequence: CASSLEGTGLSRGNTIYF. CDR3 nucleotides: TGCGCCAGCAGCTTGGAGGGGACAGGGCTTTCACGCGGAAACACCATATATTTT.

The rearrangement links TRBV30 to TRBJ2-2; D is perhaps TRBD1 (5 bases). CDR3 length equals 15 residues. V shed 8 bases and J shed 5 bases, with 21 bases lying between them. Germline lookup yields CDR1 GTSNPN and CDR2 SVGIG (reference sequence). The CDR3 loop is CAGAAGLGGTGELFF. The CDR3 DNA follows: TGTGCCGGAGCCGCAGGGCTGGGTGGAACCGGGGAGCTGTTTTTT.

The V call is TRBV7-2, the J call TRBJ1-5; 9 nucleotides line up with TRBD1. The CDR3 covers 15 residues. V shed 1 base and J 5 bases; nucleotides not matched to a gene: 3. The germline V gene has CDR1 SGHTA and CDR2 FQGNSA. The CDR3 sequence is CASSLGGQGDQPQHF. For the CDR3, the DNA is TGTGCCAGCAGCTTAGGGGGACAGGGCGATCAGCCCCAGCATTTT.

The chain combines TRBV19 with TRBJ1-1; possible D gene TRBD1, 6 bases. CDR1 and CDR2 (germline): LNHDA, SQIVND (reference sequence). There are 15 residues in the CDR3. The CDR3 protein is CATRQARQGNTEAFF. The CDR3 DNA reads TGTGCTACAAGACAGGCCCGTCAGGGGAACACTGAAGCTTTCTTT. Full variable domain (rest looked up from reference TRBV19 and TRBJ1-1): DGGITQSPKYLFRKEGQNVTLSCEQNLNHDAMYWYRQDPGQGLRLIYYSQIVNDFQKGDIAEGYSVSREKKESFPLTVTSAQKNPTAFYLCATRQARQGNTEAFFGQGTRLTVV.

V usage is TRBV12-3 or TRBV12-4 and J usage is TRBJ1-2; 7 bases line up with TRBD1. V was pared by 7 bases and J by 0 bases, with 2 bases of the junction left unmatched. There are 13 residues in the CDR3. CDR3 sequence: CASTTGANYGYTF. CDR3 DNA sequence: TGTGCCAGCACCACAGGGGCTAACTATGGCTACACCTTC.

This chain links TRBV9 with TRBJ1-6; the D is unclear. Germline CDR1 is SGDLS and CDR2 is YYNGEE. V was shortened by 3 bases and J by 8 bases, with 21 bases between the two germline ends. The CDR3 is 17 residues long. The CDR3 DNA reads TGTGCCAGCAGCGAAATACCCGAGGGAGCCGGGTATTCACCCCTCCACTTT. Translation gives CASSEIPEGAGYSPLHF.

This sequence joins TRBV6-1 and TRBJ2-2; D ambiguous. V was shortened by 4 bases and J by 0 bases, with 18 bases between the two germline ends. CDR1 is MNHNS and CDR2 is SASEGT in the germline V gene. The CDR3 is 18 amino acids. The CDR3 here is CASSVRDTQEPNTGELFF. CDR3 coding DNA: TGTGCCAGCAGTGTCCGCGATACTCAAGAGCCGAACACCGGGGAGCTGTTTTTT.

The chain couples TRBV7-6 to TRBJ2-1; unclear D gene. Germline CDR1 reads SGHVS; CDR2 reads FNYEAQ. The CDR3 length is 16 residues. V was trimmed by 5 bases and J by 0 bases, leaving 14 bases between them. The CDR3, as DNA: TGTGCCAGCAGCGCCGCCGACCCTAGCTCCTACAATGAGCAGTTCTTC. Amino acid sequence: CASSAADPSSYNEQFF.

The rearrangement links TRBV27 to TRBJ2-5; the D gene is possibly TRBD1 (6 bases). The CDR3 spans 16 residues. Trimming removed 4 bases from V and 2 bases from J, with 17 bases in between. Germline lookup yields CDR1 MNHEY and CDR2 SMNVEV (reference sequence). Written as DNA, the CDR3 is TGTGCCAGCAGTTCCCAACGTGGACAGTCGCAAGAGACCCAGTACTTC. Amino acids: CASSSQRGQSQETQYF.

The gene calls are TRBV25-1 and TRBJ2-2, with TRBD1 matching 9 bases. Germline assignment: CDR1 MGHDK and CDR2 SYGVNS. CDR3 size: 15 residues. V trimming: 4 bases; J trimming: 5 bases; junction bases outside the gene matches: 5. The chain's CDR3 is CASSVQGAVTGELFF. CDR3 nucleotide sequence: TGTGCCAGCAGTGTACAGGGGGCCGTAACCGGGGAGCTGTTTTTT.

The chain employs TRBV7-2 and TRBJ2-1; possible D gene TRBD1, 6 bases. V dropped 4 bases and J dropped 8 bases, with 15 bases sitting between them. The CDR3 has 14 amino acids. CDR1 SGHTA and CDR2 FQGNSA come from the germline V gene. The CDR3 nucleotides read TGTGCCAGCAGCTCCCAATTAGGGGGATATGAGCAGTTCTTC. Amino acids: CASSSQLGGYEQFF.

The CDR3 spells CASGAGAGANYGYTF. CDR3 in DNA: TGTGCCAGCGGTGCGGGGGCAGGGGCTAACTATGGCTACACCTTC. The V call is TRBV9, the J call TRBJ1-2, with D perhaps matching TRBD1 (6 bases). The CDR3 has 15 residues. CDR1 SGDLS and CDR2 YYNGEE come from the germline V gene. V shed 7 bases and J shed 0 bases, with 16 bases lying between them.

J is TRBJ1-2 and V is TRBV28, with 7 bases fitting TRBD1. V shed 3 bases and J 2 bases; nucleotides not matched to a gene: 3. This CDR3 spans 14 amino acids. Germline loops: CDR1 MDHEN, CDR2 SYDVKM. Here the CDR3 DNA reads TGTGCCAGCAGTTTTGGACAGGCCAACTATGGCTACACCTTC. It translates to CASSFGQANYGYTF.

This rearrangement joins TRBV5-1 to TRBJ1-2, with a weak D call TRBD1 (6 bases). Trimming shortened V by 5 bases and J by 4 bases, and 12 bases separated the two germline ends. Germline assignment: CDR1 SGHRS and CDR2 YFSETQ. There are 13 residues in the CDR3. CDR3 nucleotide sequence: TGCGCCAGCAGGGCAGGGGCGGGCTATGGCTACACCTTC. It encodes CASRAGAGYGYTF.

This chain links TRBV6-5 with TRBJ2-1, with D possibly being TRBD1 (5 bases). The CDR3 is made up of 14 amino acids. V lost 0 bases to trimming and J lost 7 bases, with 10 bases between them. Germline assignment: CDR1 MNHEY and CDR2 SVGAGI. The CDR3 sequence: CASSYSARDNEQFF. The CDR3 DNA reads TGTGCCAGCAGTTACTCGGCCAGGGATAATGAGCAGTTCTTC.

The CDR3 protein is CASSLERANEKLFF. In nucleotides, the CDR3 is TGTGCCAGCAGCTTAGAACGAGCTAATGAAAAACTGTTTTTT. The chain is built from TRBV7-8 and TRBJ1-4; D is uncertain. V was shortened by 1 base and J by 3 bases, with 6 bases between the two germline ends. This CDR3 is built from 14 residues. Germline lookup yields CDR1 SGHVS and CDR2 FQNEAQ.

This rearrangement joins TRBV6-1 to TRBJ2-7; no firm D call. Germline V gives CDR1 MNHNS, CDR2 SASEGT. Trimming took off 0 bases at V and 6 bases at J, with 15 bases between the two ends. There are 15 residues in the CDR3. The CDR3 DNA reads TGTGCCAGCAGTGAAGCGCTTCCCAGGAAGAGCGAGCAGTACTTC. It specifies CASSEALPRKSEQYF.